This T cell receptor (beta chain) was profiled in a study of blood T cell repertoires in COVID-19 (dated by TCRdb to the early 2020s). Regarding the complete study: The collaborator samples originated in the United States, Italy and Spain and spanned the acute and convalescent phases of COVID-19. The material from the prospective study consisted of cDNA or gDNA derived from T cells, B-cell-depleted T cells, or PBMCs. The dataset comprised deeply sampled blood TCRbeta repertoires from subjects exposed to, actively infected with, or recovered from COVID-19. The repertoires were made available in a free public database intended to serve as a resource for research on the immune response to SARS-CoV-2. The samples were drawn from two sources: the first 160 participants of the ongoing ImmuneRACE study, and 1,000 to 1,500 subjects contributed by 6 global collaborators. Sample metadata almost always included a de-identified subject ID, COVID-19 status, age in years and sex. Where available, HLA class I and class II types were obtained from metadata supplied by the sample provider rather than from assay-based typing. On the study overall, not on this receptor specifically: Clinical and demographic metadata were provided uncurated, with the amount varying by source and participant.

TCRbeta CDR3 regions were amplified from genomic DNA using the immunoSEQ Assay, a bias-controlled multiplex PCR. In the authors' own workflow: The number of nucleated cells in each sample was estimated from the amplification of reference gene primers within the assay. To quantify the absolute abundance of each unique TCRbeta CDR3 rearrangement, sequence reads were collapsed and filtered. Productive Simpson clonality was computed per sample as the square root of Simpson's diversity index over productive rearrangements. Imported from immuneACCESS, the table was reduced by TCRdb to in-frame sequences with V and J called. These copies leave out some clones; in studies compared against another copy, an unresolved V gene accounts for under half, and the cause of the remainder is not known. V and J calls plus clone size are reproduced from that table; the DNA served to infer D and trimming. The sample data list 280,000 or so clones, and under 90% of these were observed just once. The biggest ten clones account for less than 3.5% of the sample.

On this clone itself: What antigen it recognizes has not been identified. One base away there is no much larger clone; base qualities are not given.

The cysteine opens and the phenylalanine closes a CDR3 of 9 amino acids. CDR3 DNA is the only sequence kept; it has 27 bases, read in frame from the first base. From the germline V gene (reference sequence), CDR1 is GTSNPN and CDR2 is SVGIG. The junction shows trimming of 0 bases on V and 13 bases on J, plus 6 bases between the germline ends. Participants in the prospective study were aged about 18 to 89 years, lived in 20 to 25 United States geographic areas, and enrolled through a virtual design. In the prospective study, cohorts were assigned on the basis of participant-reported clinical history obtained from a screening survey and a study questionnaire. Exposed participants had been in contact with someone with a PCR-confirmed or clinician-diagnosed COVID-19 case within 2 weeks of study entry. In the prospective study, mobile phlebotomists collected whole blood, serum and a nasopharyngeal or oropharyngeal swab from each participant. Over a roughly 2-month period, participants in the prospective study had the option of providing additional blood draws and questionnaires. Before DNA extraction, prospective study blood samples were shipped either frozen or at room temperature.

The clonotype comes from a woman aged 45-59 years who had been exposed to COVID-19. The chain was built from TRBV30 and TRBJ1-1; D gene: possibly TRBD1, on 5 matching bases. Material: PBMCs or T cells enriched from blood (not recorded which). The bases are TGTGCCTGGAGTGTAGGGGTTTTCTTT. Its amino acids are CAWSVGVFF. Full variable domain (CDR3 extended with the reference TRBV30 and TRBJ1-1 proteins): SQTIHQWPATLVQPVGSPLSLECTVEGTSNPNLYWYRQAAGRGLQLLFYSVGIGQISSEVPQNLSASRPQDRQFILSSKKLLLSDSGFYLCAWSVGVFFGQGTRLTVV.